The T cell receptor (beta chain) described here comes from a study of blood T cell repertoires in COVID-19. The CDR3 is 18 amino acids. Trimming removed 4 bases from V and 0 bases from J, with 19 bases in between. The V gene's germline CDR1 is LGHDT and CDR2 YNNKEL (reference sequence). Using immunoSEQ multiplex PCR, the repertoire was profiled, and TCRdb retains in-frame clones only, with some absent. Among over 200,000 clones, more than 85% were seen once, and the ten largest hold around 0.84%. The chain links TRBV3-1 (or the pseudogene TRBV3-2) to TRBJ1-3; tentative D call: TRBD1 (6 bases). Sequenced: peripheral blood. This TCR was recovered from a man in his sixties with COVID-19, enrolled during active disease. The DNA for the CDR3 is TGTGCCAGCAGCCCGTGGGGGCCTCAGACTTTCTCTGGAAACACCATATATTTT. This gives the protein CASSPWGPQTFSGNTIYF.